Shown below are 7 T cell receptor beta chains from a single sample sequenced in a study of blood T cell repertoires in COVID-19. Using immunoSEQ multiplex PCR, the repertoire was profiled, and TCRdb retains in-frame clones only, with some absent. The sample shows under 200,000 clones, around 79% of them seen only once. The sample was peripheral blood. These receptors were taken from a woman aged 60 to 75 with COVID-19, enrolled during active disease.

This chain's CDR3 is CASSSGVNSPLHF. CDR3 bases: TGTGCCAGCAGCTCAGGGGTAAATTCACCCCTCCACTTT. This chain connects TRBV5-4 to TRBJ1-6; possibly TRBD1 for D (6 bases). V dropped 3 bases and J dropped 7 bases, with 8 bases sitting between them. CDR3 length: 13 residues. CDR1 and CDR2 (germline): SGHNT, YYREEE (reference sequence).

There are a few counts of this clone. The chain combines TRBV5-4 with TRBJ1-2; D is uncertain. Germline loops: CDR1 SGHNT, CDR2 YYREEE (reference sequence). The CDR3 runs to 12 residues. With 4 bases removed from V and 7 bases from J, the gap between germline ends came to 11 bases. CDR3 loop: CASSMDGAGYTF. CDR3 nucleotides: TGTGCCAGCAGCATGGACGGAGCTGGCTACACCTTC. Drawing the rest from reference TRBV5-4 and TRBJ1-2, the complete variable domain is ETGVTQSPTHLIKTRGQQVTLRCSSQSGHNTVSWYQQALGQGPQFIFQYYREEENGRGNFPPRFSGLQFPNYSSELNVNALELDDSALYLCASSMDGAGYTFGSGTRLTVV.

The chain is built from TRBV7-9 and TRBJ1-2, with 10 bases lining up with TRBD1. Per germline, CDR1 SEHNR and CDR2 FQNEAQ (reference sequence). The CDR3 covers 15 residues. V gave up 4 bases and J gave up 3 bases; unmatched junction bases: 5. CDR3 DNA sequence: TGTGCCAGCAGCTCGGGACAGGGGCTCGACTATGGCTACACCTTC. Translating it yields CASSSGQGLDYGYTF.

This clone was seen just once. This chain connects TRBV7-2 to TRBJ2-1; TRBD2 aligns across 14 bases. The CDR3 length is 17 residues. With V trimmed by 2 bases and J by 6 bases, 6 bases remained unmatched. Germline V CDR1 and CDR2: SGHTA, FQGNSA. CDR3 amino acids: CASSLTLGLAGVNEQFF. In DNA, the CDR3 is TGTGCCAGCAGCTTAACCTTGGGACTAGCGGGAGTCAATGAGCAGTTCTTC.

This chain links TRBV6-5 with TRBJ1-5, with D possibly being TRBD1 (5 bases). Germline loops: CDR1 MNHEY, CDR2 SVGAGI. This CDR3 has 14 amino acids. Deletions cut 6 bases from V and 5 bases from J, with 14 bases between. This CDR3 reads CASRRSGVHQPQHF. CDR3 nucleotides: TGTGCCAGCAGGAGATCGGGGGTCCATCAGCCCCAGCATTTT.

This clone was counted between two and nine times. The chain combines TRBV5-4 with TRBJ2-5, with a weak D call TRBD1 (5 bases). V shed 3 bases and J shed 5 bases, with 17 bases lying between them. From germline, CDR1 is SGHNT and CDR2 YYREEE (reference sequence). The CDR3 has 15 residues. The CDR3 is CASSSKTGRGETQYF. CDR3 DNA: TGTGCCAGCAGCTCTAAAACAGGACGAGGCGAGACCCAGTACTTC.

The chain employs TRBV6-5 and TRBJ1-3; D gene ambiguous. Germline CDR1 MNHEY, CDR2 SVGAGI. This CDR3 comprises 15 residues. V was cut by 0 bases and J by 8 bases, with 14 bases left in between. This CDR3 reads CASSYSVPGGDTIYF. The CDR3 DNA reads TGTGCCAGCAGTTACTCGGTTCCAGGAGGAGACACCATATATTTT.